Listed below are T cell receptor beta chains from one sample, sequenced in a study of T-cell memory formation after mild COVID-19. TCRdb re-derived calls from the 5' RACE reads in MiXCR, one entry per CDR3 protein. The sample has 260,000 or so distinct CDR3 sequences; approximately 16% are singletons. The sequenced sample was PBMCs or a T cell subset sorted from them (not recorded which). The receptors shown here come from a man aged 18-30 years who had mild COVID-19 (a few samples of this study predate the infection). Cell type and time point are not known. CDR3s include the opening cysteine and the closing phenylalanine or tryptophan. D genes are given only for firm matches. A row's size may be missing; if present it is once, few, many or a size class.

size	J	V	D	CDR3	DNA
.	TRBJ2-1	TRBV20-1	.	CSAHQGRGRDEQFF	TGCAGTGCTCACCAAGGCAGAGGGAGAGATGAGCAGTTCTTC
.	TRBJ2-7	TRBV5-6	TRBD1	CASGINRGQHEQYF	TGTGCCAGCGGCATTAACAGGGGACAACACGAGCAGTACTTC
.	TRBJ2-7	TRBV20-1	.	CSAKGSHYYEQYF	TGCAGTGCCAAGGGATCGCACTACTACGAGCAGTACTTC
many	TRBJ2-5	TRBV5-1	.	CASSPGSGQETQYF	TGCGCCAGCAGCCCCGGTTCAGGACAAGAGACCCAGTACTTC
.	TRBJ1-2	TRBV4-1	TRBD1	CASQQGDRENGYTF	TGCGCCAGCCAGCAGGGGGACAGGGAAAACGGCTACACCTTC
many	TRBJ2-7	TRBV5-1	.	CASSESGTRSYEQYF	TGCGCCAGCAGCGAATCCGGGACTCGCTCCTACGAGCAGTACTTC
.	TRBJ2-7	TRBV5-1	.	CASSKRGDREQYF	TGCGCCAGCAGCAAAAGGGGAGATCGGGAGCAGTACTTC
.	TRBJ1-1	TRBV6-6	.	CASSYGGGGPLEAFF	TGTGCCAGCAGTTACGGGGGGGGAGGCCCTTTGGAAGCTTTCTTT
.	TRBJ1-1	TRBV15	TRBD1	CATSDHRGRNTEAFF	TGTGCCACCAGCGACCACAGGGGCAGAAACACTGAAGCTTTCTTT
few	TRBJ2-7	TRBV11-2	.	CASSLDPGGLSYEQYF	TGTGCCAGCAGCTTAGATCCAGGGGGACTATCCTACGAGCAGTACTTC
.	TRBJ2-3	TRBV7-2	.	CASSPTSVDTQYF	TGTGCCAGCAGCCCGACTAGTGTGGATACGCAGTATTTT
.	TRBJ2-3	TRBV15	.	CATSSINTQYF	TGTGCCACCAGCTCTATAAATACGCAGTATTTT
.	TRBJ1-5	TRBV27	.	CASSLVGTLGDQPQHF	TGTGCCAGCAGTTTAGTCGGGACACTGGGTGATCAGCCCCAGCATTTT
.	TRBJ2-2	TRBV29-1	.	CSANIDRNTGELFF	TGCAGCGCCAACATAGATAGGAACACCGGGGAGCTGTTTTTT
few	TRBJ2-7	TRBV6-1	TRBD2	CASISGGSSYEQYF	TGTGCCAGCATCAGCGGGGGGAGCTCCTACGAGCAGTACTTC
few	TRBJ2-5	TRBV6-5	TRBD1	CASQTGTGWLETQYF	TGTGCCAGCCAGACCGGGACAGGGTGGTTAGAGACCCAGTACTTC